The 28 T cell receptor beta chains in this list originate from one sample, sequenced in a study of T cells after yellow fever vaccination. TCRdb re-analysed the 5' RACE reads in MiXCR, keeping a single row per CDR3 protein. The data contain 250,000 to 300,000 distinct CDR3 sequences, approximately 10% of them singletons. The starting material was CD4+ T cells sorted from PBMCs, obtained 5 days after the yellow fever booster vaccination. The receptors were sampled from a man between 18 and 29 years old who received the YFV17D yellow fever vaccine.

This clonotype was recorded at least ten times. CDR3 coding DNA: TGTGCCAGCAGCTTAACATGGGTTAATGAAAAACTGTTTTTT. This codes for CASSLTWVNEKLFF. The V gene is TRBV5-5, the J gene TRBJ1-4, with D uncertain. The CDR3 extends over 14 amino acids. The germline CDR1 and CDR2 sequences are SGHKS and YYEKEE (reference sequence). V was cut by 2 bases and J by 4 bases, with 9 bases left in between.

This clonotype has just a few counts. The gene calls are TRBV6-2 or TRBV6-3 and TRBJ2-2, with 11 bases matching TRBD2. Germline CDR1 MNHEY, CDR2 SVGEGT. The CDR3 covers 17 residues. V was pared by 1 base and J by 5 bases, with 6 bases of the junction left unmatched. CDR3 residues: CASSYYPPSGGTGELFF. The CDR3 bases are TGTGCCAGCAGTTACTATCCACCTAGCGGGGGGACCGGGGAGCTGTTTTTT.

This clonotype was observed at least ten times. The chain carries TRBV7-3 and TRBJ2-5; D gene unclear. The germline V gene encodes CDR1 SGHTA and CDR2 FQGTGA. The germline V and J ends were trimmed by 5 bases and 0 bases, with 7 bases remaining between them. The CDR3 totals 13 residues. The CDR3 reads CASSEHNQETQYF. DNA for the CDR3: TGTGCCAGCAGCGAGCACAACCAAGAGACCCAGTACTTC.

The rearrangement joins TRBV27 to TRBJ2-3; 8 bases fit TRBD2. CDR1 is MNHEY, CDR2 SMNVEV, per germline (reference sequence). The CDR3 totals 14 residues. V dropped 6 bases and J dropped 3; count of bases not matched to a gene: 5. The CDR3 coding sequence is TGTGCCAGCAGACGGGGGGGCCAGACAGATACGCAGTATTTT. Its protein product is CASRRGGQTDTQYF.

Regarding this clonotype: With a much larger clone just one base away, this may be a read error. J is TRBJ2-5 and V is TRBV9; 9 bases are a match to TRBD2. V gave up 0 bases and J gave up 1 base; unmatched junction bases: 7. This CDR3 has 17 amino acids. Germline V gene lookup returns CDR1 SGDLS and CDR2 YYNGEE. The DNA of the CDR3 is TGTGCCAGCAGCGTAGGTGGGAATAGCGGGGGCCAAGAGACCCAGTACTTC. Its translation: CASSVGGNSGGQETQYF.

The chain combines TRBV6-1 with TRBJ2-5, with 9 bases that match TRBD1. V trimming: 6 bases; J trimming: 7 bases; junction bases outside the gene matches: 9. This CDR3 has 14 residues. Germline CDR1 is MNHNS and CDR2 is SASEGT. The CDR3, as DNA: TGTGCCAGCAGGGGGGGGACAGGGCGCCGGACCCAGTACTTC. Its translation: CASRGGTGRRTQYF.

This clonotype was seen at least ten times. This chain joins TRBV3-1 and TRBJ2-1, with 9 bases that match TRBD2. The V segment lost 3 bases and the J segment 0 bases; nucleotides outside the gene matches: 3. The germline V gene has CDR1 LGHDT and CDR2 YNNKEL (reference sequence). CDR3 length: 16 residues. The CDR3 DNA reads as TGTGCCAGCAGCCACCGCGGGGGGGCCTCCTACAATGAGCAGTTCTTC. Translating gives CASSHRGGASYNEQFF.

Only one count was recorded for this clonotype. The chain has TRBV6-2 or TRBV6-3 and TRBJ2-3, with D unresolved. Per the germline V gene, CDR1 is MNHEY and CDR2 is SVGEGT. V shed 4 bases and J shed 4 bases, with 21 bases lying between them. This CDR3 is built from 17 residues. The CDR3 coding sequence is TGTGCCAGCAGTTCCCGTTCCCGGGCTTCAGGACCAGATACGCAGTATTTT. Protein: CASSSRSRASGPDTQYF.

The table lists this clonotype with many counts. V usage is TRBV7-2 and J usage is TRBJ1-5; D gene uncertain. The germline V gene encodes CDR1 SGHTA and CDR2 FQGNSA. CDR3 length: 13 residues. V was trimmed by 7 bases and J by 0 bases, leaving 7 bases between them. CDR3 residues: CASIAHSNQPQHF. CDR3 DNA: TGTGCCAGCATCGCGCATAGCAATCAGCCCCAGCATTTT.

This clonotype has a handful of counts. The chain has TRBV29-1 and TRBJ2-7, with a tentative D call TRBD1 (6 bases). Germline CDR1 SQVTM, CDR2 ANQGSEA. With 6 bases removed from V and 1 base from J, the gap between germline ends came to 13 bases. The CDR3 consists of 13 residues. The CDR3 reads CSVAWGLSYEQYF. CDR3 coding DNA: TGCAGCGTAGCCTGGGGGCTTTCCTACGAGCAGTACTTC.

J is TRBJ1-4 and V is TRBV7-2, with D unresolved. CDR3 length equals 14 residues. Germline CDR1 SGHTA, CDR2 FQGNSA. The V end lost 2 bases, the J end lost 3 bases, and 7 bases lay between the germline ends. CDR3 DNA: TGTGCCAGCAGCTTACCCCGGTCTAATGAAAAACTGTTTTTT. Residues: CASSLPRSNEKLFF. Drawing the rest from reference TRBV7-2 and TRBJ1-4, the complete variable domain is GAGVSQSPSNKVTEKGKDVELRCDPISGHTALYWYRQSLGQGLEFLIYFQGNSAPDKSGLPSDRFSAERTGGSVSTLTIQRTQQEDSAVYLCASSLPRSNEKLFFGSGTQLSVL.

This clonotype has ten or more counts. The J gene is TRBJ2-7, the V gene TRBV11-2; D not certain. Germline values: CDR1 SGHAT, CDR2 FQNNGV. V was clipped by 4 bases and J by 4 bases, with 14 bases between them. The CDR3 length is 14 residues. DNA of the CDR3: TGTGCCAGCAGCTCAGGCCTCCTGGGATACGAGCAGTACGTC. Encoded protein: CASSSGLLGYEQYV.

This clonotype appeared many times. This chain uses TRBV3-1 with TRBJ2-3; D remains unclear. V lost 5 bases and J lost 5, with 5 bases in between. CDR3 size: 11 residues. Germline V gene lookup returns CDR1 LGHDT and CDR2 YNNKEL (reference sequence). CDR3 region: CASSYLDTQYF. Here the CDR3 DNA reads TGTGCCAGCAGCTATCTAGATACGCAGTATTTT.

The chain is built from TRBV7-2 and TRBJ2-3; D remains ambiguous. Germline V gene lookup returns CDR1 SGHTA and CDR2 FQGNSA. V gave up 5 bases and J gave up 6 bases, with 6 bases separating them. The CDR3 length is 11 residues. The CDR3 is CASSRWDTQYF. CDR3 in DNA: TGTGCCAGCAGCCGGTGGGATACGCAGTATTTT.

CDR3 coding DNA: TGTGCCAGCAGCCCTACACAAGCAGGGGTTGGCTACACCTTC. Residues: CASSPTQAGVGYTF. This chain joins TRBV11-2 and TRBJ1-2; perhaps TRBD1 as D (6 bases). V was cut by 5 bases and J by 7 bases, with 17 bases left in between. The CDR3 consists of 14 residues. Germline CDR1 reads SGHAT; CDR2 reads FQNNGV.

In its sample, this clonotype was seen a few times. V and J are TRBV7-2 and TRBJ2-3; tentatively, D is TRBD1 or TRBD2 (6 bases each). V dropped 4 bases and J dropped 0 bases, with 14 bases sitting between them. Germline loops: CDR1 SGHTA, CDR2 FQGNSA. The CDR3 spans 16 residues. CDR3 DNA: TGTGCCAGCAGCTACAGGGCGGGATTTAGCACAGATACGCAGTATTTT. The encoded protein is CASSYRAGFSTDTQYF.

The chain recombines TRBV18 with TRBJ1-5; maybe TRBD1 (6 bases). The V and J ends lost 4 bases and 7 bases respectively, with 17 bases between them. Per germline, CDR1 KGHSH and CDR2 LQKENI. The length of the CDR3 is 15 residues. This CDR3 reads CASSRRAGDGQPQHF. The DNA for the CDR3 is TGTGCCAGCTCACGAAGGGCAGGGGACGGGCAGCCCCAGCATTTT.

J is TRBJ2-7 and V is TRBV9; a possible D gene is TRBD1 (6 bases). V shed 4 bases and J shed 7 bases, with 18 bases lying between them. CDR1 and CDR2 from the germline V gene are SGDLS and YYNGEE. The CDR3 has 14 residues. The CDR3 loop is CASSPRQGLREQYF. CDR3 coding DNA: TGTGCCAGCAGCCCGAGGCAGGGGTTGAGAGAGCAGTACTTC.

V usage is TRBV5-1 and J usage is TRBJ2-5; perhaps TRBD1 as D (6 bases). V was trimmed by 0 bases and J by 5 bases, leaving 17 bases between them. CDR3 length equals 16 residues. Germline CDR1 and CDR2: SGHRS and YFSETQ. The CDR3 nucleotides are TGCGCCAGCAGCTTGGCCATAAGCAGGGGTGGGGAGACCCAGTACTTC. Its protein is CASSLAISRGGETQYF. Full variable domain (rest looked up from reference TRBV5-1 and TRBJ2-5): KAGVTQTPRYLIKTRGQQVTLSCSPISGHRSVSWYQQTPGQGLQFLFEYFSETQRNKGNFPGRFSGRQFSNSRSEMNVSTLELGDSALYLCASSLAISRGGETQYFGPGTRLLVL.

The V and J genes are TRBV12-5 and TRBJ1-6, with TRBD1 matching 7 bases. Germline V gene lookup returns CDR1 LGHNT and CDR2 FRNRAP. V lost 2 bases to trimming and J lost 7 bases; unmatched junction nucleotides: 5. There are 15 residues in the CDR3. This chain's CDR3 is CASGLRDSPNSPLHF. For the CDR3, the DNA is TGTGCTAGTGGTTTGAGGGACAGCCCCAATTCACCCCTCCACTTT.

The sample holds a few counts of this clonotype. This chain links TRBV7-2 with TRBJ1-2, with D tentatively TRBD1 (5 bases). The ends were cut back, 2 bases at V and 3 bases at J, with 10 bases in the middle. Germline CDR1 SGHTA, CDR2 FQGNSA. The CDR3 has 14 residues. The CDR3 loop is CASSLQGDYYGYTF. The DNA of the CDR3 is TGTGCCAGCAGCTTACAGGGAGATTACTATGGCTACACCTTC.

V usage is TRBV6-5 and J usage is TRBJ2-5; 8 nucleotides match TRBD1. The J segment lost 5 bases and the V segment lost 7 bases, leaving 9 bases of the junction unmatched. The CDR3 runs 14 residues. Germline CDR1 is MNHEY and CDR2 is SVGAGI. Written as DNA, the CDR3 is TGTGCCAGCAAACGACAGGGGTTCTGGGAGACCCAGTACTTC. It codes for CASKRQGFWETQYF.

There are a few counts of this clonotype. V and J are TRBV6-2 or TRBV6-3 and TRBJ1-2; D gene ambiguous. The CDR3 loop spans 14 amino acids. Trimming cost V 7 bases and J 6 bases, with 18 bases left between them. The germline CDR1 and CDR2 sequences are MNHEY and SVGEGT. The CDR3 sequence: CASNFGRTVNGYTF. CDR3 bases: TGTGCCAGCAATTTTGGCAGAACCGTAAATGGCTACACCTTC.

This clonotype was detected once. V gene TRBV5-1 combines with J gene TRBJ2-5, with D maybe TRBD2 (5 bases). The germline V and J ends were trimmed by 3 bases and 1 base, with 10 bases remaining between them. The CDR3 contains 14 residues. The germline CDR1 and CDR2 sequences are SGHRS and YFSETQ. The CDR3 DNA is TGCGCCAGCAGCTCCCCGGGATTCCAAGAGACCCAGTACTTC. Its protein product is CASSSPGFQETQYF.

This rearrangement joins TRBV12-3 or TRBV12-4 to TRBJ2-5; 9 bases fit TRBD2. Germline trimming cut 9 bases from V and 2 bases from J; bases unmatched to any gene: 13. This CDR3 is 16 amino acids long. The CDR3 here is CASGGWGAGGQETQYF. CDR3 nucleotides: TGTGCCAGTGGGGGCTGGGGAGCGGGGGGACAAGAGACCCAGTACTTC.

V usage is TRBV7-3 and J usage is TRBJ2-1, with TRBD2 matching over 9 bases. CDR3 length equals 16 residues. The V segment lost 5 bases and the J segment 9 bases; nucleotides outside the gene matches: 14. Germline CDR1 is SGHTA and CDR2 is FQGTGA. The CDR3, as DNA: TGTGCCAGCAGCGCCCTCGGGGGCGGGGGGGCCGGTGAGCAGTTCTTC. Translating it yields CASSALGGGGAGEQFF.

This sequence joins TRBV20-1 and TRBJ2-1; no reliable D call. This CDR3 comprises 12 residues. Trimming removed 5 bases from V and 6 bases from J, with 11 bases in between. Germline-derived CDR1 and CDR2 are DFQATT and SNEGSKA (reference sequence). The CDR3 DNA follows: TGCAGTGCTTCCGGTCGGGTCAATGAGCAGTTCTTC. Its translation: CSASGRVNEQFF.

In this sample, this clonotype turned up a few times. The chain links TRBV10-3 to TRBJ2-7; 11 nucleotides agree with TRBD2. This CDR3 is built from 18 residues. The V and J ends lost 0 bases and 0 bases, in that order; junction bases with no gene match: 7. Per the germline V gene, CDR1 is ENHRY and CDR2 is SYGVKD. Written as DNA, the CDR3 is TGTGCCATCAGTGAGTCTTGGACTAGCGGGTTCAGCTCCTACGAGCAGTACGTC. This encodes CAISESWTSGFSSYEQYV.